One sample yielded the 14 T cell receptor beta chains listed below, sequenced in a study of shared clonotypes between healthy human individuals. The table came from immunoSEQ multiplex PCR; TCRdb's copy has only in-frame clones and leaves some out. The table has 2 million to 2.5 million clones, more than 80% seen once. Sequenced: naive CD4+ T cells from PBMCs. Specified subset: CD45RA+ positively selected. The source of these receptors is a man in his late teens or twenties in good health. Some clones in this sample may be carry-over from other donors' samples.

The chain uses TRBV11-3 and TRBJ2-3; TRBD1 matches at 8 bases. The CDR3 is 13 amino acids. CDR1 is SGHNT and CDR2 is YENEEA in the germline V gene. The junction had 8 bases not matched to a gene; V was cut back by 5 bases and J by 10 bases. The CDR3: CASSRGQGKAQYF. The CDR3 DNA sequence: TGTGCCAGCAGCCGCGGACAGGGTAAAGCGCAGTATTTT.

The V and J genes are TRBV9 and TRBJ1-3, with D possibly TRBD1 on 6 matching bases. CDR3 length: 15 amino acids. Trimming removed 6 bases from V and 0 bases from J, with 13 bases in between. Germline assignment: CDR1 SGDLS and CDR2 YYNGEE. As DNA, the CDR3 is TGTGCCAGCACCCGAGGGGACAACTCTGGAAACACCATATATTTT. Translation gives CASTRGDNSGNTIYF.

The CDR3 region has the DNA TGTGCCAGCAGCCCCGGACTAGCGGAGAACAATGAGCAGTTCTTC. Encoded protein: CASSPGLAENNEQFF. The J gene is TRBJ2-1, the V gene TRBV7-2; 10 bases fit TRBD2. The germline CDR1 and CDR2 sequences are SGHTA and FQGNSA. J was trimmed by 5 bases and V by 5 bases; bases with no gene match: 6. The CDR3 is made up of 15 amino acids.

This chain joins TRBV11-3 and TRBJ1-3; D is ambiguous. CDR1 is SGHNT, CDR2 YENEEA, per germline. The CDR3 runs to 12 residues. V lost 5 bases to trimming and J lost 4 bases, with 6 bases between them. Here the CDR3 reads CASSPEGNTIYF. The CDR3 DNA sequence: TGTGCCAGCAGCCCGGAGGGAAACACCATATATTTT.

V gene TRBV5-1 combines with J gene TRBJ2-3; D possibly matches TRBD1 or TRBD2 (5 bases each). The germline V gene has CDR1 SGHRS and CDR2 YFSETQ. The CDR3 is 15 residues long. Trimming took 4 bases from V and 0 from J, leaving 12 bases between them. CDR3 nucleotide sequence: TGCGCCAGCAGCCCCGGGACCGATAGCACAGATACGCAGTATTTT. The encoded protein is CASSPGTDSTDTQYF.

The chain joins TRBV9 to TRBJ2-5; 14 bases fit TRBD2. The CDR3 has 18 residues. Per the germline V gene, CDR1 is SGDLS and CDR2 is YYNGEE. With V trimmed by 0 bases and J by 1 base, 5 bases remained unmatched. The CDR3 is CASSVVGLAGAGQETQYF. The CDR3 nucleotides are TGTGCCAGCAGCGTAGTGGGACTAGCGGGAGCGGGCCAAGAGACCCAGTACTTC.

The rearrangement uses TRBV5-1 and TRBJ1-1; D unclear. Per the germline V gene, CDR1 is SGHRS and CDR2 is YFSETQ. This CDR3 comprises 14 residues. V lost 4 bases, J lost 3 bases, and 13 bases lay in between. The CDR3 is CASSARTYDTEAFF. CDR3 nucleotide sequence: TGCGCCAGCAGCGCGAGAACTTACGACACTGAAGCTTTCTTT.

On this clone itself: The sample carries other DNA sequences with the same CDR3. V gene TRBV11-3 combines with J gene TRBJ1-1; D gene ambiguous. Trimming removed 0 bases from V and 4 bases from J, with 6 bases in between. CDR3 length: 13 amino acids. Germline V gene sequence: CDR1 SGHNT, CDR2 YENEEA. The CDR3 nucleotides are TGTGCCAGCAGCTTAGAGGCGGGCACTGAAGCTTTCTTT. Translated, it gives CASSLEAGTEAFF.

The rearrangement links TRBV7-2 to TRBJ2-1; the D gene is possibly TRBD2 (8 bases). Per germline, CDR1 SGHTA and CDR2 FQGNSA. The CDR3 length is 15 residues. The V gene lost 4 bases and the J gene lost 9 bases, with 19 bases spanning the gap. The CDR3 here is CASSSSGGGLGEQFF. CDR3 coding DNA: TGTGCCAGCAGCTCCTCAGGGGGGGGACTAGGTGAGCAGTTCTTC.

This sequence joins TRBV30 and TRBJ2-4; 13 bases line up with TRBD2. Trimming at V came to 2 bases and at J to 1 base, leaving 11 bases not matched to a gene. Germline CDR1 is GTSNPN and CDR2 is SVGIG (reference sequence). This CDR3 region has 19 residues. CDR3 sequence reads: CAWSTGLAGVLTAKNIQYF. In DNA, the CDR3 is TGTGCCTGGAGTACCGGACTAGCGGGAGTCCTCACCGCCAAAAACATTCAGTACTTC.

V gene TRBV7-7 combines with J gene TRBJ2-7, with 13 nucleotides matching TRBD2. Losses at the gene ends were 1 base for V and 5 bases for J; bases not matched to a gene: 2. CDR3 length: 15 amino acids. CDR1 and CDR2 from the germline V gene are SSHAT and FNYEAQ (reference sequence). Written as DNA, the CDR3 is TGTGCCAGCAGCTTAGGACTAGCGGGAGGCCACGAGCAGTACTTC. Its translation is CASSLGLAGGHEQYF.

The chain combines TRBV5-5 with TRBJ2-7; 10 positions match TRBD2. This CDR3 is built from 15 residues. Germline lookup yields CDR1 SGHKS and CDR2 YYEKEE (reference sequence). Trimming cost V 4 bases and J 0 bases; bases outside gene matches: 4. CDR3 sequence: CASSRTSGNSYEQYF. DNA for the CDR3: TGTGCCAGCAGCAGGACTAGCGGCAACTCCTACGAGCAGTACTTC.

The V gene is TRBV19, the J gene TRBJ2-6; no clear D. V was shortened by 0 bases and J by 2 bases, with 8 bases between the two germline ends. CDR1 and CDR2 from the germline V gene are LNHDA and SQIVND (reference sequence). The CDR3 has 16 amino acids. The CDR3 protein is CASSIDLGAGANVLTF. DNA of the CDR3: TGTGCCAGTAGTATAGATTTAGGTGCTGGGGCCAACGTCCTGACTTTC.

The chain couples TRBV5-1 to TRBJ1-3; D unresolved. V dropped 0 bases and J dropped 4 bases, with 14 bases sitting between them. The CDR3 is made up of 16 amino acids. Germline assignment: CDR1 SGHRS and CDR2 YFSETQ. The CDR3, as DNA: TGCGCCAGCAGCTTGGCGACATCCAAGAACGGAAACACCATATATTTT. Amino acids: CASSLATSKNGNTIYF.